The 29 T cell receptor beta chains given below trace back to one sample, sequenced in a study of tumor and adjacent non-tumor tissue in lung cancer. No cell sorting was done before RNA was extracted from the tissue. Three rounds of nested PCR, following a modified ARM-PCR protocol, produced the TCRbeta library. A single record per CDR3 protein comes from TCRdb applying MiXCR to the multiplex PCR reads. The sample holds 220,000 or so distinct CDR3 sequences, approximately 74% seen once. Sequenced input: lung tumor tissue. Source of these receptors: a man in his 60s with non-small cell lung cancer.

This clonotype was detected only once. The DNA of the CDR3 is TGTGTCAACAGTCCGCAATCGACAGGCCCAGATACGCAGTATTTT. Translation gives CVNSPQSTGPDTQYF. The rearrangement joins TRBV6-2 or TRBV6-3 to TRBJ2-3; TRBD1 is a possible D gene (6 bases). The CDR3 loop spans 15 amino acids. Germline V gene data show CDR1 as MNHEY and CDR2 as SVGEGT.

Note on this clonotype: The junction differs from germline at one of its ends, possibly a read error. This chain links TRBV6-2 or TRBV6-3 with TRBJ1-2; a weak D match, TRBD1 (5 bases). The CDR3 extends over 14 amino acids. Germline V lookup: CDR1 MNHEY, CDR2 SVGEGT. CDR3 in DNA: TGTGCCAGCAGTGCCGGACATGCGCCCTATGGCTACGCCTTC. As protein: CASSAGHAPYGYAF.

CDR3 in amino acids: CASNVRDREITGSPLHF. The CDR3 DNA reads TGTGCCAGCAACGTTCGGGATAGGGAGATAACGGGATCACCCCTCCACTTT. V usage is TRBV9 and J usage is TRBJ1-6; no firm D call. The CDR3 is 17 residues long. The V end lost 6 bases, the J end lost 10 bases, and 26 bases lay between the germline ends. Germline V gene sequence: CDR1 SGDLS, CDR2 YYNGEE.

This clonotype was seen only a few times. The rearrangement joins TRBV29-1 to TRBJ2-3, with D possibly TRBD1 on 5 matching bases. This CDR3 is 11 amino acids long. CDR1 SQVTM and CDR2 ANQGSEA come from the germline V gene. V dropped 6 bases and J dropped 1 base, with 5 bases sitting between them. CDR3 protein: CSVRGTDTQYF. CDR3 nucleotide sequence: TGCAGCGTCAGGGGCACAGATACGCAGTATTTT.

The CDR3: CSASGGARITDTQYF. For the CDR3, the DNA is TGCAGTGCTAGCGGGGGGGCCAGGATAACAGATACGCAGTATTTT. The chain couples TRBV20-1 to TRBJ2-3; 8 nucleotides line up with TRBD2. J gave up 3 bases and V 3 bases, and 8 bases lay outside the gene matches. The CDR3 sequence is 15 residues long. CDR1 and CDR2 (germline): DFQATT, SNEGSKA (reference sequence).

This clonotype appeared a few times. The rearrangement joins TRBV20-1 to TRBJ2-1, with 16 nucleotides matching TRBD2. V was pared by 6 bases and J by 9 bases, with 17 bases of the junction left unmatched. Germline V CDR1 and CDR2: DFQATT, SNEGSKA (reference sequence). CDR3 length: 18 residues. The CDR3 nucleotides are TGCAGTGCCTCCCGGGGACTAGCGGGGGGGCCCTTAGTTAGTGAGCAGTTCTTC. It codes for CSASRGLAGGPLVSEQFF.

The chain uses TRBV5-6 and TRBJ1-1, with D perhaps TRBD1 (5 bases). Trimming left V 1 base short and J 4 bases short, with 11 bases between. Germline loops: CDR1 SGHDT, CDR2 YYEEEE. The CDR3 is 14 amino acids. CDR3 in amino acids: CASSLYGGGTEAFF. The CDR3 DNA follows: TGTGCCAGCAGCTTGTACGGGGGTGGCACTGAAGCTTTCTTT. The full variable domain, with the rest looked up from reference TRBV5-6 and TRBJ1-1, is DAGVTQSPTHLIKTRGQQVTLRCSPKSGHDTVSWYQQALGQGPQFIFQYYEEEERQRGNFPDRFSGHQFPNYSSELNVNALLLGDSALYLCASSLYGGGTEAFFGQGTRLTVV.

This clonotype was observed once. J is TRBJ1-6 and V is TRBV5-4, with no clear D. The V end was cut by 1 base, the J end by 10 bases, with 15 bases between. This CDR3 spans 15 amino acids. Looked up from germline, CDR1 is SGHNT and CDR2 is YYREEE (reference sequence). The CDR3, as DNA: TGTGCCAGCAGCTTGTCGCAGTGGACTACCTCACCCCTCCACTTT. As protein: CASSLSQWTTSPLHF.

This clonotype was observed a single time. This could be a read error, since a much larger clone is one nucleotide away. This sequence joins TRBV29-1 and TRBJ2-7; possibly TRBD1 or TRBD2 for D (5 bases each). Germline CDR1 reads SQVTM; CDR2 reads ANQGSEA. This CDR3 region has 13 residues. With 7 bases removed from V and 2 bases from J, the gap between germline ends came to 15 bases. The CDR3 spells CSALAGTAYEQYF. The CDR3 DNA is TGCAGCGCACTGGCCGGGACGGCCTACGAGCAGTACTTC.

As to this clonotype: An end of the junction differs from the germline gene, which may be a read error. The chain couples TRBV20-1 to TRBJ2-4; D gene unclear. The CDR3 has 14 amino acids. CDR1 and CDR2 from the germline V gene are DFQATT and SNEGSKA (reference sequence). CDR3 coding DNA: TGCAGTGCTAGAGATAGAGTGGTCAAAAACATTCAATACTTC. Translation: CSARDRVVKNIQYF.

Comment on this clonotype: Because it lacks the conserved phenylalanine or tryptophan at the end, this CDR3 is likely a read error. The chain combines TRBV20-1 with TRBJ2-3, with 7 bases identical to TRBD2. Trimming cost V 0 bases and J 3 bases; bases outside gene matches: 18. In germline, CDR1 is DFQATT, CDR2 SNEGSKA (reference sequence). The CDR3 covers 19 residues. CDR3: CSARDQVPPAGSRTDTQYL. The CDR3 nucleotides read TGCAGTGCTAGAGATCAGGTCCCCCCAGCGGGATCTAGAACAGATACGCAGTATCTT.

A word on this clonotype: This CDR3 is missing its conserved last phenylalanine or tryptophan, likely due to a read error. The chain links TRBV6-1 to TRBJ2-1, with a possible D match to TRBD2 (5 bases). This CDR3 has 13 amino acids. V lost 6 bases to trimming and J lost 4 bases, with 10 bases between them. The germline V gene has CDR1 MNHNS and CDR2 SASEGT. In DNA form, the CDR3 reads TGTGCCAGCAGGGGAGAAGGGTACAATGAGCAGTTCTCC. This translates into CASRGEGYNEQFS.

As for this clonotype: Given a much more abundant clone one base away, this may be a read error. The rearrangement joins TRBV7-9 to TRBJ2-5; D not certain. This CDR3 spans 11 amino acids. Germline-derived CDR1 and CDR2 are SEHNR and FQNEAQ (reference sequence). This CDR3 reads CARSLRETQYF. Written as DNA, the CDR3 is TGTGCCAGGAGCTTAAGGGAGACCCAGTACTTC.

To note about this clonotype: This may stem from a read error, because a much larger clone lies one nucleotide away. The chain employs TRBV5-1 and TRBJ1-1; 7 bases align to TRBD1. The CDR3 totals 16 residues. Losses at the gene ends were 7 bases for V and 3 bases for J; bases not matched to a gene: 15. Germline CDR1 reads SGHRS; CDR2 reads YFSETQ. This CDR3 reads CASGPRQGIVDTEAFF. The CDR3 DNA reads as TGCGCCAGCGGCCCTCGACAGGGAATTGTGGACACTGAAGCTTTCTTT.

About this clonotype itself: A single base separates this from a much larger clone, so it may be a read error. The chain's CDR3 is CSVGQGGGFNEQFF. CDR3 DNA sequence: TGCAGCGTTGGACAGGGGGGTGGGTTCAATGAGCAGTTCTTC. This sequence joins TRBV29-1 and TRBJ2-1; TRBD1 matches at 9 bases. CDR3 size: 14 residues. The germline V gene has CDR1 SQVTM and CDR2 ANQGSEA. The V and J ends lost 4 bases and 6 bases, in that order; junction bases with no gene match: 7.

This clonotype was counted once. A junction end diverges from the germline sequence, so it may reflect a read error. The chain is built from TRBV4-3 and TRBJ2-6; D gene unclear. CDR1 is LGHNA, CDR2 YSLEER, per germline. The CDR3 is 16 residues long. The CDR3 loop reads CASSQEAVAGVNVLTF. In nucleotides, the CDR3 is TGCGCAAGCAGCCAAGAGGCGGTGGCTGGGGTCAACGTCCTGACTTTC.

The DNA of the CDR3 is TGCAGCGTTGAGAGGGACAGGGGAGTTAACTATGGCTACACCTTC. The encoded protein is CSVERDRGVNYGYTF. The J gene is TRBJ1-2, the V gene TRBV29-1; TRBD1 matches 10 bases. The germline V gene encodes CDR1 SQVTM and CDR2 ANQGSEA. V was pared by 3 bases and J by 1 base, with 5 bases of the junction left unmatched. The CDR3 loop spans 15 amino acids. Full variable domain (remainder filled in from reference TRBV29-1 and TRBJ1-2): SAVISQKPSRDICQRGTSLTIQCQVDSQVTMMFWYRQQPGQSLTLIATANQGSEATYESGFVIDKFPISRPNLTFSTLTVSNMSPEDSSIYLCSVERDRGVNYGYTFGSGTRLTVV.

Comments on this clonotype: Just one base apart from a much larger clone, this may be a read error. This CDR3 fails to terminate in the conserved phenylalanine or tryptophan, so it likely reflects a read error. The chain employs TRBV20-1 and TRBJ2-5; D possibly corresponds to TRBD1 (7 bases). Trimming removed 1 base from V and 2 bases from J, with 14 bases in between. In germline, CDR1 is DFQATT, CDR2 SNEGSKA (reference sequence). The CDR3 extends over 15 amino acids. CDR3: CSARGETGRQETQYL. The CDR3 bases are TGCAGTGCTAGAGGGGAGACAGGGAGGCAAGAGACCCAGTACTTA.

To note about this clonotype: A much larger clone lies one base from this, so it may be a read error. The CDR3 DNA is TGTGCCAGCAGTTCTAGCGGGAGAGACACCGGGGAGCCGTTTTTT. As protein: CASSSSGRDTGEPFF. The chain uses TRBV6-6 and TRBJ2-2; 10 nucleotides line up with TRBD2. The CDR3 sequence is 15 residues long. CDR1 and CDR2 from the germline V gene are MNHNY and SVGAGI (reference sequence).

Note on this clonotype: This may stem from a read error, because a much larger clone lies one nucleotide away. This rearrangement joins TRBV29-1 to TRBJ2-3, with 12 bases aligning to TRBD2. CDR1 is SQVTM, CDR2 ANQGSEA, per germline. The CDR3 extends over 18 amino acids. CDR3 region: CSVAWASGRASQGDMQYF. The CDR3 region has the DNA TGCAGCGTTGCCTGGGCTAGCGGGAGGGCCAGTCAGGGAGATATGCAGTATTTT.

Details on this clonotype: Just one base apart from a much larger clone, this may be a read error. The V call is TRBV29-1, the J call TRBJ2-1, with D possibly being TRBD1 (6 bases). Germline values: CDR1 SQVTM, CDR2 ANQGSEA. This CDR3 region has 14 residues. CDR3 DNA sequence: TGCAGAGTTGACCCTACCCGGGACACCAATGAGCAGTTCTTC. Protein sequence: CRVDPTRDTNEQFF.

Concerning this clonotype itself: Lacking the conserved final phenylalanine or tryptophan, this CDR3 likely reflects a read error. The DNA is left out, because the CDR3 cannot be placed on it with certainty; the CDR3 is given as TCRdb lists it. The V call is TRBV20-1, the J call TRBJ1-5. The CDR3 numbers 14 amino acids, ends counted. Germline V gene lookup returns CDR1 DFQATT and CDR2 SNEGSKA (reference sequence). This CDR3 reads CSALKPRSNQPRHY.

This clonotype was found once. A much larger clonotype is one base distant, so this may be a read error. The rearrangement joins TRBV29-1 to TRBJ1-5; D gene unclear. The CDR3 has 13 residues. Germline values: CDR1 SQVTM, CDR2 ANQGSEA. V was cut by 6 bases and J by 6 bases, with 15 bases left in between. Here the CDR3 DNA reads TGCAGCGTCGGAGGGAGCGGGAGTCAGCCCCAGCATTTT. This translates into CSVGGSGSQPQHF. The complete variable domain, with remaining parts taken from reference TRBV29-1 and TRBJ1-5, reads SAVISQKPSRDICQRGTSLTIQCQVDSQVTMMFWYRQQPGQSLTLIATANQGSEATYESGFVIDKFPISRPNLTFSTLTVSNMSPEDSSIYLCSVGGSGSQPQHFGDGTRLSIL.

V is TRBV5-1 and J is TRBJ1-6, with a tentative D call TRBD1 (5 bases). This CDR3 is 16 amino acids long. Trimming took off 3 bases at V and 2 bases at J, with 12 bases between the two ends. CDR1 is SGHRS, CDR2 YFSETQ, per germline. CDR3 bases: TGCGCCAGCAGCTCTGAACGGGGCGCCTATAATTCACCCCTCCACTTT. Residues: CASSSERGAYNSPLHF.

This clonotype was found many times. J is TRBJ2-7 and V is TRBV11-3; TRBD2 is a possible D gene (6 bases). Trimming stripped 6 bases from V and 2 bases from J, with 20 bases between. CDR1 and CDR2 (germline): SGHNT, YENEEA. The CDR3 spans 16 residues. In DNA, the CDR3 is TGTGCCAGCAGTTCCCCGGCGGGGACGCCGACCTACGAGCAGTACTTC. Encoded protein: CASSSPAGTPTYEQYF.

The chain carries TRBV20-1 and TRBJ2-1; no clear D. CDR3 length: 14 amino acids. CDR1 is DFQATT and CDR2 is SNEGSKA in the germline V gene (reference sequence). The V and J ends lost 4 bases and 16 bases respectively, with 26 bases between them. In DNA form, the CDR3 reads TGCAGTGCTAAAGACTTAAACTCCTACAATGAGGAATTCTTC. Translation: CSAKDLNSYNEEFF.

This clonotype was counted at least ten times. In DNA, the CDR3 is TGCAGTGCTACTTACCACAATGAGCAGTTCTTC. This sequence encodes CSATYHNEQFF. V gene TRBV20-1 combines with J gene TRBJ2-1; D unresolved. The CDR3 has 11 residues. The ends were cut back, 4 bases at V and 5 bases at J, with 6 bases in the middle. Germline CDR1 and CDR2: DFQATT and SNEGSKA (reference sequence).

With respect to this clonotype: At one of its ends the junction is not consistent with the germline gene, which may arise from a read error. CDR3 region: CASSYPYDRDYINQSQHF. The DNA of the CDR3 is TGTGCCAGCAGTTACCCTTATGACAGGGACTACATCAATCAGTCCCAGCATTTT. The chain links TRBV6-5 to TRBJ1-5; 7 bases fit TRBD1. The germline CDR1 and CDR2 sequences are MNHEY and SVGAGI. The CDR3 has 18 residues.

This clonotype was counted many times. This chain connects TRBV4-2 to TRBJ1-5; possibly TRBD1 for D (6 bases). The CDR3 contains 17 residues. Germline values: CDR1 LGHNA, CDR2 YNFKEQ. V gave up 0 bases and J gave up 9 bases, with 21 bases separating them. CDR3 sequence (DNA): TGTGCCAGCAGCCAAGATCCGGACGGGGGCATAACTCGGCCCCAGCATTTT. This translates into CASSQDPDGGITRPQHF.